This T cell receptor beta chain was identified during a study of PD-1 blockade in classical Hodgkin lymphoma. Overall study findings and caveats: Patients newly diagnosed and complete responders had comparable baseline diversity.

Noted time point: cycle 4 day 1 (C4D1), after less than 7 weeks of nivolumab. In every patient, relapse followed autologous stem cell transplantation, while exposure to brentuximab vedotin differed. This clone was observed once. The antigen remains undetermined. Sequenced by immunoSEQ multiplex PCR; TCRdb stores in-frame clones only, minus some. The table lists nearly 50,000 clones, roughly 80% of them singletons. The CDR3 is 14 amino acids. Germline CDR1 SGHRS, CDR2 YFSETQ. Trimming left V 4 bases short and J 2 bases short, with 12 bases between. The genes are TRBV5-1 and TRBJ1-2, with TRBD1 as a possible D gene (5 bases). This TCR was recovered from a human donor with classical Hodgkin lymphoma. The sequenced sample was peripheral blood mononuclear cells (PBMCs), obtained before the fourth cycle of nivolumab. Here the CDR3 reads CASSLRVRNYGYTF. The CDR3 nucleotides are TGCGCCAGCAGCCTCAGGGTGAGGAACTATGGCTACACCTTC.